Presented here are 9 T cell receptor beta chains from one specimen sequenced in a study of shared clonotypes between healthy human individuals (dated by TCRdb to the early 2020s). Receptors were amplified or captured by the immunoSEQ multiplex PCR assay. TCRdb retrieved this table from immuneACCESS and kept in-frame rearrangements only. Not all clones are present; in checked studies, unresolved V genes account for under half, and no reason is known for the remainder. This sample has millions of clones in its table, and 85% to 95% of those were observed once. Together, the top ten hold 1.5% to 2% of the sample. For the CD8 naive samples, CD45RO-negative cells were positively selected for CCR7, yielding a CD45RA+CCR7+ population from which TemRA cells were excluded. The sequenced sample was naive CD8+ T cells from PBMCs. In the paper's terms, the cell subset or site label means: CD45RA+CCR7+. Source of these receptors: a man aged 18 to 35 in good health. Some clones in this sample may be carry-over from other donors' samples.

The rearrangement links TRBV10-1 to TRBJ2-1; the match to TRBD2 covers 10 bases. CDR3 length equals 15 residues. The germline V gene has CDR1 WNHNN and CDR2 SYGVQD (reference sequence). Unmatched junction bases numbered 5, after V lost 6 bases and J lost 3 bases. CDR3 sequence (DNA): TGCGCCAGCAGGATAGCGGGAGGCTTCTACAATGAGCAGTTCTTC. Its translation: CASRIAGGFYNEQFF.

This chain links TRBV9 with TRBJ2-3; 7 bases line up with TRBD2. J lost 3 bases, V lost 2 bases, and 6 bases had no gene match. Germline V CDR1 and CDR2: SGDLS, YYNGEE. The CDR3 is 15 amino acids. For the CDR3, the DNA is TGTGCCAGCAGCGTGGATGGGCGGGAGACAGATACGCAGTATTTT. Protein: CASSVDGRETDTQYF.

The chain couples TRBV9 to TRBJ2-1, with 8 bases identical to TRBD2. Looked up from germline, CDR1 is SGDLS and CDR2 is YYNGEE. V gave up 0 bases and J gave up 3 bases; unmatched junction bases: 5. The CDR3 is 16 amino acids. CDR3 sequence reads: CASSVGSSGHYNEQFF. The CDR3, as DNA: TGTGCCAGCAGCGTAGGCTCTAGCGGGCACTACAATGAGCAGTTCTTC.

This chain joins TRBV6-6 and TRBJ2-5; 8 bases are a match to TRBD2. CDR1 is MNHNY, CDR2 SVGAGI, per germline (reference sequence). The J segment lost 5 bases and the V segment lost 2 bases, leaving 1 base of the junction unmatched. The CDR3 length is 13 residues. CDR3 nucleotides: TGTGCCAGCAGTTACCGGGGGGGCGAGACCCAGTACTTC. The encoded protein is CASSYRGGETQYF.

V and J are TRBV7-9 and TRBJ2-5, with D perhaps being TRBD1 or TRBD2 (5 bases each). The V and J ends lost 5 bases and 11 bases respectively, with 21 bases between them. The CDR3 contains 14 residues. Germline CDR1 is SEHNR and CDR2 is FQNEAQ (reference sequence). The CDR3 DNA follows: TGTGCCAGCAGCCCTCCGGGATTGGTGGGGCGGCAGTACTTC. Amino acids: CASSPPGLVGRQYF.

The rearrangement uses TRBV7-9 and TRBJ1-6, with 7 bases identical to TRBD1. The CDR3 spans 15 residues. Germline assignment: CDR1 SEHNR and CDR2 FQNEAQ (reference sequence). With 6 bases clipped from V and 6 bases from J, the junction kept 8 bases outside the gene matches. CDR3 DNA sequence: TGTGCCAGCAGACCTACAGGGGTTGGTAATTCACCCCTCCACTTT. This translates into CASRPTGVGNSPLHF.

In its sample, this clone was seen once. In DNA form, the CDR3 reads TGTGCCAGCAGCGATCTATGGGGATACAATGAGCAGTTCTTC. Translated, it gives CASSDLWGYNEQFF. The chain joins TRBV7-9 to TRBJ2-1, with D uncertain. The CDR3 loop spans 14 amino acids. Germline V lookup: CDR1 SEHNR, CDR2 FQNEAQ (reference sequence). Deletions cut 5 bases from V and 4 bases from J, with 12 bases between.

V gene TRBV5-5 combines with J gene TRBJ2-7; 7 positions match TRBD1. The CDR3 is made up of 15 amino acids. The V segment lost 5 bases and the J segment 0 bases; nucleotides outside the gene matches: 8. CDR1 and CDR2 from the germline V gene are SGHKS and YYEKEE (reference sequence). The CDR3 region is CASRHVRDSSYEQYF. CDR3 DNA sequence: TGTGCCAGCAGACACGTCCGGGACAGCTCCTACGAGCAGTACTTC.

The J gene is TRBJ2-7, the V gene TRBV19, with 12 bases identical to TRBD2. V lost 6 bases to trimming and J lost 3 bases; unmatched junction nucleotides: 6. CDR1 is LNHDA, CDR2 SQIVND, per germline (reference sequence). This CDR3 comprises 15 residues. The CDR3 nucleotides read TGTGCCAGTAGCGCGGGACTAGCGGGCTACTACGAGCAGTACTTC. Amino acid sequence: CASSAGLAGYYEQYF.